The 14 T cell receptor beta chains listed next were all sequenced from one sample in a study of radiation and T cells in renal cell carcinoma. The assay was immunoSEQ multiplex PCR, and TCRdb's table has in-frame clones only and misses some. This sample yields 100,000 to 150,000 clones, of which roughly four fifths are seen a single time; around 3% belongs to the top ten. Stated time point: baseline pretreatment blood. The treatment is: 15 Gy SBRT to primary tumor, nephrectomy 4 weeks later. Sequenced here: blood, sampled from a patient whose treatment included radiotherapy and nephrectomy. The source is a woman aged 60-75 years with renal cell carcinoma.

The V and J genes are TRBV28 and TRBJ1-1; no firm D call. CDR3 length: 14 residues. The V gene's germline CDR1 is MDHEN and CDR2 SYDVKM. V dropped 5 bases and J dropped 6 bases, with 16 bases sitting between them. The CDR3 is CASSAPGNSPEAFF. The DNA of the CDR3 is TGTGCCAGCAGTGCCCCGGGGAACAGCCCTGAAGCTTTCTTT.

This sequence joins TRBV21-1 and TRBJ2-7; the table's D call TRBD2 went unverified against the DNA. TRBV21-1 is a known pseudogene. This CDR3 has 16 amino acids. The CDR3 is CASSKEQGSRAYEQYF. The CDR3 nucleotides are TGTGCCAGCAGCAAAGAGCAAGGGAGTCGCGCCTACGAGCAGTACTTC.

CDR3 sequence: CASRAFQGQPQHF. In nucleotides, the CDR3 is TGTGCCAGCAGGGCGTTTCAAGGTCAGCCCCAGCATTTT. The chain joins TRBV6-5 to TRBJ1-5, with unresolved D. The germline CDR1 and CDR2 sequences are MNHEY and SVGAGI. V lost 6 bases and J lost 6, with 12 bases in between. CDR3 length: 13 residues.

This clone was seen once. The chain has TRBV19 and TRBJ1-2; maybe TRBD1 (5 bases). The V end was cut by 6 bases, the J end by 4 bases, with 12 bases between. Germline lookup yields CDR1 LNHDA and CDR2 SQIVND (reference sequence). The CDR3 sequence is 13 residues long. CDR3 sequence (DNA): TGTGCCAGTAGGGAGGGGCAGTCCTATGGCTACACCTTC. It encodes CASREGQSYGYTF.

The rearrangement uses TRBV5-6 and TRBJ2-7; 7 bases fit TRBD1. Germline CDR1 and CDR2: SGHDT and YYEEEE. The CDR3 length is 15 residues. The V gene end was trimmed by 2 bases and the J gene end by 2 bases; junction bases not matched to a gene: 7. The CDR3 region is CASSFIPGQTYEQYF. As DNA, the CDR3 is TGTGCCAGCAGCTTCATACCGGGACAGACCTACGAGCAGTACTTC.

With regard to this clone: Distinct nucleotide sequences in the sample also encode this CDR3. This rearrangement joins TRBV7-2 to TRBJ2-5; D is undetermined. CDR1 and CDR2 (germline): SGHTA, FQGNSA. V lost 5 bases, J lost 5 bases, and 6 bases lay in between. The CDR3 sequence is 11 residues long. CDR3 nucleotides: TGTGCCAGCAGCCCCGGGGAGACCCAGTACTTC. Encoded protein: CASSPGETQYF.

This clone occurred a few times. The V call is TRBV7-2, the J call TRBJ2-3; weak D call: TRBD2 (6 bases). The CDR3 is 16 amino acids. The V gene's germline CDR1 is SGHTA and CDR2 FQGNSA. V lost 3 bases to trimming and J lost 2 bases, with 15 bases between them. The CDR3 nucleotides are TGTGCCAGCAGCTTCGGGACTCTCGGGTACACAGATACGCAGTATTTT. It yields the protein CASSFGTLGYTDTQYF.

V and J are TRBV28 and TRBJ2-1, with D uncertain. CDR3 size: 14 residues. Germline V lookup: CDR1 MDHEN, CDR2 SYDVKM. V was trimmed by 5 bases and J by 0 bases, leaving 8 bases between them. CDR3 in amino acids: CASSLYPSYNEQFF. In nucleotides, the CDR3 is TGTGCCAGCAGTCTCTATCCCTCCTACAATGAGCAGTTCTTC.

This chain connects TRBV5-1 to TRBJ2-5; 7 positions agree with TRBD1. Germline CDR1 is SGHRS and CDR2 is YFSETQ. This CDR3 has 15 residues. With V trimmed by 5 bases and J by 2 bases, 9 bases remained unmatched. CDR3 region: CASRSGTVTQETQYF. The CDR3 region has the DNA TGCGCCAGCAGATCCGGGACAGTCACTCAAGAGACCCAGTACTTC.

The chain combines TRBV18 with TRBJ1-1; D is possibly TRBD1 (5 bases). Germline V lookup: CDR1 KGHSH, CDR2 LQKENI. V was clipped by 3 bases and J by 1 base, with 9 bases between them. The CDR3 is made up of 14 amino acids. In nucleotides, the CDR3 is TGTGCCAGCTCACCCGACGGGGCGAACACTGAAGCTTTCTTT. Translating gives CASSPDGANTEAFF.

The genes are TRBV2 and TRBJ1-6; no clear D gene. Trimming took 3 bases from V and 4 from J, leaving 7 bases between them. Germline CDR1 reads SNHLY; CDR2 reads FYNNEI. The CDR3 is 14 residues long. CDR3 in amino acids: CASSELSYNSPLHF. CDR3 nucleotides: TGTGCCAGCAGTGAGCTTTCATATAATTCACCCCTCCACTTT.

This clone has just a few counts. V usage is TRBV4-1 and J usage is TRBJ1-1; a possible D gene is TRBD1 (5 bases). The V gene lost 0 bases and the J gene lost 2 bases, with 7 bases spanning the gap. The length of the CDR3 is 14 residues. CDR1 MGHRA and CDR2 YSYEKL come from the germline V gene. The DNA of the CDR3 is TGCGCCAGCAGCCAAGATACAGGCAACACTGAAGCTTTCTTT. The encoded protein is CASSQDTGNTEAFF.

This rearrangement joins TRBV29-1 to TRBJ2-7; D gene unclear. This CDR3 region has 12 residues. Trimming left V 3 bases short and J 0 bases short, with 6 bases between. In germline, CDR1 is SQVTM, CDR2 ANQGSEA. CDR3 amino acids: CSVESTSYEQYF. In DNA form, the CDR3 reads TGCAGCGTTGAGTCTACCTCCTACGAGCAGTACTTC.

This clone was counted between two and nine times. The chain combines TRBV5-1 with TRBJ2-3; TRBD2 aligns across 8 bases. Germline loops: CDR1 SGHRS, CDR2 YFSETQ. This CDR3 is 16 amino acids long. The V and J ends lost 1 base and 2 bases, in that order; junction bases with no gene match: 6. CDR3 sequence (DNA): TGCGCCAGCAGCTTGAGGATAGCGGGGACCACAGATACGCAGTATTTT. This sequence encodes CASSLRIAGTTDTQYF. Combining the CDR3 with reference TRBV5-1 and TRBJ2-3 gives the whole variable domain KAGVTQTPRYLIKTRGQQVTLSCSPISGHRSVSWYQQTPGQGLQFLFEYFSETQRNKGNFPGRFSGRQFSNSRSEMNVSTLELGDSALYLCASSLRIAGTTDTQYFGPGTRLTVL.